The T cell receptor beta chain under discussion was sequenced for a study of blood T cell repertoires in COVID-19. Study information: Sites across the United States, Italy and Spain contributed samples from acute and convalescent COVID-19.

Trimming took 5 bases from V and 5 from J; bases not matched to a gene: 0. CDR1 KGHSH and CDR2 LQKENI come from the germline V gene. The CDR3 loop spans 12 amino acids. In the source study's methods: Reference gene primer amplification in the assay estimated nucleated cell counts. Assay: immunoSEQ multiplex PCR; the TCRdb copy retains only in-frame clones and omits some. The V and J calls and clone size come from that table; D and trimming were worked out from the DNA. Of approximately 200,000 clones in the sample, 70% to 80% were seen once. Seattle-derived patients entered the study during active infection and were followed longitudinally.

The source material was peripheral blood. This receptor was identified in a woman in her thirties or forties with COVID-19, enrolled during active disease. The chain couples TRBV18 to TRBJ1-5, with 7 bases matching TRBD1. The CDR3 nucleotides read TGTGCCAGCTCAACAGGGGATCAGCCCCAGCATTTT. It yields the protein CASSTGDQPQHF.